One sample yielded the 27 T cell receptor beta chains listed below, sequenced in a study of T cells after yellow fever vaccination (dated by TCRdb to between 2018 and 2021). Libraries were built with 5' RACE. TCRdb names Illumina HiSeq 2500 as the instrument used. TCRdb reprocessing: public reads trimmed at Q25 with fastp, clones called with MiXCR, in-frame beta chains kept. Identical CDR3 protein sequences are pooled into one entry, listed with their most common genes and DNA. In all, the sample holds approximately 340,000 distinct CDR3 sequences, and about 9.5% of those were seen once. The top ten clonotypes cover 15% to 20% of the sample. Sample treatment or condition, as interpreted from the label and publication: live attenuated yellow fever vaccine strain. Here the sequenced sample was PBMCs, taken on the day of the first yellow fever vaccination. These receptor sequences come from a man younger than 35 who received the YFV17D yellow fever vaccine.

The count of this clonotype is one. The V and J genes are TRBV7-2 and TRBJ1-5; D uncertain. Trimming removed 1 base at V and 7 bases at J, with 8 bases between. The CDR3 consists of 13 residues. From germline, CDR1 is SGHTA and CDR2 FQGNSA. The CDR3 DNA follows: TGTGCCAGCAGCTTAGGCCAGATCCAGCCCCAGCATTTT. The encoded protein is CASSLGQIQPQHF.

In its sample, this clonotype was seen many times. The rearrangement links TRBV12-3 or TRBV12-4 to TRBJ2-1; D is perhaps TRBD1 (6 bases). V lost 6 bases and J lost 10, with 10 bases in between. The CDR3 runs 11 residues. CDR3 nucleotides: TGTGCCAGCAGAGCAGGGGACGAGCAGTTCTTC. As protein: CASRAGDEQFF.

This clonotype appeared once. The CDR3 region has the DNA TGTGCCAGCGCTTCAATAGCGGGGGGGTGGGAGGCCCAGTACTTC. Its protein product is CASASIAGGWEAQYF. The gene calls are TRBV11-2 and TRBJ2-5, with TRBD2 matching 11 bases. From germline, CDR1 is SGHAT and CDR2 FQNNGV. The CDR3 runs to 15 residues. V shed 8 bases, J shed 9 bases, and the junction held 14 bases outside the gene matches.

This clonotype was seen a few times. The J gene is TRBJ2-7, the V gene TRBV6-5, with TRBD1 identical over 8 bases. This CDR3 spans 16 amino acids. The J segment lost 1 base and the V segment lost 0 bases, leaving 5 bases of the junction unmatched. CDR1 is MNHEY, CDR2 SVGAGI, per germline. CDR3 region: CASSYSRDRLSYEQYF. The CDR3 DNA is TGTGCCAGCAGTTACTCCCGGGACAGGTTATCCTACGAGCAGTACTTC.

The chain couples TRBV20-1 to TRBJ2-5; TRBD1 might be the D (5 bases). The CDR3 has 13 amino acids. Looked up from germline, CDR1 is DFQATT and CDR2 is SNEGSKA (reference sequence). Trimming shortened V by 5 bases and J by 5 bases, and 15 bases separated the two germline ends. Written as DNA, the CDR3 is TGCAGTGCTGGGGCGGCAGGTGGTGAGACCCAGTACTTC. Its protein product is CSAGAAGGETQYF.

The CDR3 nucleotides are TGTGCCATCAGGCAGGGGAACACTGAAGCTTTCTTT. Translation: CAIRQGNTEAFF. The chain employs TRBV10-3 and TRBJ1-1, with TRBD1 as a possible D gene (5 bases). CDR1 is ENHRY and CDR2 is SYGVKD in the germline V gene. V dropped 6 bases and J dropped 1 base, with 6 bases sitting between them. There are 12 residues in the CDR3.

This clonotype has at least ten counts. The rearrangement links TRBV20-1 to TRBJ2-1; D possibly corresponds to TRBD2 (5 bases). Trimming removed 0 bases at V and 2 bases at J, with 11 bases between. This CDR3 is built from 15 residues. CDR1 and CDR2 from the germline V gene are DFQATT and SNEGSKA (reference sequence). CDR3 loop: CSARDYSRAYNEQFF. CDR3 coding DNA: TGCAGTGCTAGAGATTATTCGAGGGCCTACAATGAGCAGTTCTTC.

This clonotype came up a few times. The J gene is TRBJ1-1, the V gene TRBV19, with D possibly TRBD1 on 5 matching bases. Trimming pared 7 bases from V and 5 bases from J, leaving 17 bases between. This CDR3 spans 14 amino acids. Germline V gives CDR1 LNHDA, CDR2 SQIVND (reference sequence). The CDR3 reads CASNNRPEKTEAFF. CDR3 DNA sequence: TGTGCCAGTAACAACAGGCCGGAGAAGACTGAAGCTTTCTTT.

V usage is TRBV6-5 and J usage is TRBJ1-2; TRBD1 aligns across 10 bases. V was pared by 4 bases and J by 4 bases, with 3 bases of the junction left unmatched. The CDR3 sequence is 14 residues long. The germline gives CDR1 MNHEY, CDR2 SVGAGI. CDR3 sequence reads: CASSSGQGFYGYTF. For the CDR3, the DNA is TGTGCCAGCAGTTCGGGACAGGGGTTCTATGGCTACACCTTC.

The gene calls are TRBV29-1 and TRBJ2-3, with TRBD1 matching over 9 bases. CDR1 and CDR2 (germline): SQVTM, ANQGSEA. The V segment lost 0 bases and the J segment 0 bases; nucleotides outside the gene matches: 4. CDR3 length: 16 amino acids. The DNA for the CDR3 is TGCAGCGTTGAAGACCGGGACAGGGAAAGCACAGATACGCAGTATTTT. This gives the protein CSVEDRDRESTDTQYF.

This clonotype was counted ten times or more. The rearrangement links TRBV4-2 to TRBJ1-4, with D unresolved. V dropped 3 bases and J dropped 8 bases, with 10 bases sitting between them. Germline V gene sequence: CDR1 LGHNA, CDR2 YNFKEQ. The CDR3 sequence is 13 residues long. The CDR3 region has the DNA TGTGCCAGCAGCCAGTCCCGAGGGGAAAAACTGTTTTTT. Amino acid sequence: CASSQSRGEKLFF.

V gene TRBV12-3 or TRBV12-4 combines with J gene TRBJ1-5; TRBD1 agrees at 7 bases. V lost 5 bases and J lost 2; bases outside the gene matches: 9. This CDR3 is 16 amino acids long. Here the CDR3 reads CASSGQALRGNQPQHF. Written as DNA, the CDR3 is TGTGCCAGCAGTGGACAGGCCCTTAGGGGCAATCAGCCCCAGCATTTT.

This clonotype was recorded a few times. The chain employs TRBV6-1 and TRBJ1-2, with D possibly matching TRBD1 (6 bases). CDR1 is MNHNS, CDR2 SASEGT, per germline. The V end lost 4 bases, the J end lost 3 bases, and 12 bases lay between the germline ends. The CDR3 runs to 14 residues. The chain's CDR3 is CASSGGTPYYGYTF. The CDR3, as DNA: TGTGCCAGCAGTGGAGGGACACCCTACTATGGCTACACCTTC.

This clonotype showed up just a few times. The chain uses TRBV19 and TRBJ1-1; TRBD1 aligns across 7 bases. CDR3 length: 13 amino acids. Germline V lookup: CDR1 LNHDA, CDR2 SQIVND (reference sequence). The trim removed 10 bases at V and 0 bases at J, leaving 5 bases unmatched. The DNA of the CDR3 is TGTGCCACTAAGGGGGCCATGAACACTGAAGCTTTCTTT. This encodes CATKGAMNTEAFF.

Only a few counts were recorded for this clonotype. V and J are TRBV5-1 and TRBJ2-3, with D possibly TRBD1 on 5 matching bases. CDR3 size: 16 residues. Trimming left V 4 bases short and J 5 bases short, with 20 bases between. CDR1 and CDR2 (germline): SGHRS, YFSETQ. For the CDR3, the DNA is TGCGCCAGCAGCGCGAGCTACAGGCTTGGTATAGATACGCAGTATTTT. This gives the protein CASSASYRLGIDTQYF.

This CDR3 is CASSLVTRNTEAFF. CDR3 coding DNA: TGCGCCAGCAGCTTGGTTACCCGGAACACTGAAGCTTTCTTT. This chain links TRBV5-1 with TRBJ1-1; the D is unclear. Germline values: CDR1 SGHRS, CDR2 YFSETQ. V gave up 0 bases and J gave up 1 base, with 7 bases separating them. The CDR3 spans 14 residues.

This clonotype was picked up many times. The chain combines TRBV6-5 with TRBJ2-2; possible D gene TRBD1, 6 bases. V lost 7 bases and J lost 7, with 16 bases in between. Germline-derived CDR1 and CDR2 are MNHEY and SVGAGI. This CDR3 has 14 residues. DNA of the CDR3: TGTGCCAGCACGTTGCTTGGGGGCATCGGGGAGCTGTTTTTT. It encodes CASTLLGGIGELFF.

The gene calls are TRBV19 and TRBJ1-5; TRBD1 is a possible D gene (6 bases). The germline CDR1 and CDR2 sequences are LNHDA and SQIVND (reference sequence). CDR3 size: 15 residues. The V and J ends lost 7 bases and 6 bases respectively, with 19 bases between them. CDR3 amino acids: CASTQQGGSIQPQHF. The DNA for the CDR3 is TGTGCCAGTACCCAACAGGGAGGATCTATTCAGCCCCAGCATTTT.

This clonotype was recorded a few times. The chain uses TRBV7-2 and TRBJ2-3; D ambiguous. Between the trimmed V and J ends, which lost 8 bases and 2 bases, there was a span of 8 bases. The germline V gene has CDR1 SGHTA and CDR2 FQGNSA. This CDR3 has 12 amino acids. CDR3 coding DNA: TGTGCCAGCGCCCAGGACACAGATACGCAGTATTTT. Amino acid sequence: CASAQDTDTQYF.

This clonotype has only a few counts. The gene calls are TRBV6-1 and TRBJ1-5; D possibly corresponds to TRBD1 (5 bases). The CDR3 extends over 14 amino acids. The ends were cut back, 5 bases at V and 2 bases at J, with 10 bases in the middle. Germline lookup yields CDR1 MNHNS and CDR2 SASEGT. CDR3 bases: TGTGCCAGCAGTCTCAGGGTTGGCAATCAGCCCCAGCATTTT. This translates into CASSLRVGNQPQHF.

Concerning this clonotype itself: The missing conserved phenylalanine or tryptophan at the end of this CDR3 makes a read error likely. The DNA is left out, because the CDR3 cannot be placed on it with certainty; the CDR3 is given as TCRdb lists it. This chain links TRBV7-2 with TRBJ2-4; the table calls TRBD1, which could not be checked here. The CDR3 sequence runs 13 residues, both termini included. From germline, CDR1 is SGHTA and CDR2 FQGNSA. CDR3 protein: CASSLTNGWGWYS.

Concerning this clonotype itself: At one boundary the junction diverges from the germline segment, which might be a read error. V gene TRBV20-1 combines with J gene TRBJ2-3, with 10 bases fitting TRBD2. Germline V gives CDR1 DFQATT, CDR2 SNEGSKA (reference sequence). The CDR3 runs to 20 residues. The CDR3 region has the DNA TGCTGTGCTAGAGATCTAGGGACTAGCGCTATAAGCCCTAGCACAGATACGCAGTATTTT. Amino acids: CCARDLGTSAISPSTDTQYF.

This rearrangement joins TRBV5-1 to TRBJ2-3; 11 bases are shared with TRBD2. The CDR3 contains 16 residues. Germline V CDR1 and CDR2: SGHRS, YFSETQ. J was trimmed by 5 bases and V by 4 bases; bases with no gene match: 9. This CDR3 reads CASSAIAGGPQDTQYF. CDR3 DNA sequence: TGCGCCAGCAGCGCAATAGCGGGGGGGCCGCAAGATACGCAGTATTTT.

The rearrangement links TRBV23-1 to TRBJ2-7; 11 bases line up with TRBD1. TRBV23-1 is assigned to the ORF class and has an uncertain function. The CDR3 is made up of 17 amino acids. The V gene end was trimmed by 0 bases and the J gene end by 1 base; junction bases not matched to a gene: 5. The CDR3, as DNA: TGCGCCAGCAGTCAATCGAACCGGGACAGGGGGTCCTACGAGCAGTACTTC. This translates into CASSQSNRDRGSYEQYF.

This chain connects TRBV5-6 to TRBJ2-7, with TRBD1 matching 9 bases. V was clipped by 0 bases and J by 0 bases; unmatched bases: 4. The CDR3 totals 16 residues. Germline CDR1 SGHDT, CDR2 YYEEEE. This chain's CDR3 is CASSLAGTGSSYEQYF. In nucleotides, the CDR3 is TGTGCCAGCAGCTTGGCGGGGACAGGGAGCTCCTACGAGCAGTACTTC.

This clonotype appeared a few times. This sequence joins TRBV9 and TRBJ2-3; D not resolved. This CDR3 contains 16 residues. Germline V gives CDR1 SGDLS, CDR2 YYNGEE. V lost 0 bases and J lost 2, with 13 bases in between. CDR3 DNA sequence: TGTGCCAGCAGCGTAGCTCAGAAAGTAAACACAGATACGCAGTATTTT. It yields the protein CASSVAQKVNTDTQYF.

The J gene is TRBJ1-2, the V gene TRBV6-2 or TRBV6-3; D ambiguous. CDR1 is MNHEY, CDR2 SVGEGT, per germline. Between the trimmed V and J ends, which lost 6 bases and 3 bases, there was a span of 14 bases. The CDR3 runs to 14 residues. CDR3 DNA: TGTGCCAGCAGAAGGACCCAAGGGCACTATGGCTACACCTTC. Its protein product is CASRRTQGHYGYTF.